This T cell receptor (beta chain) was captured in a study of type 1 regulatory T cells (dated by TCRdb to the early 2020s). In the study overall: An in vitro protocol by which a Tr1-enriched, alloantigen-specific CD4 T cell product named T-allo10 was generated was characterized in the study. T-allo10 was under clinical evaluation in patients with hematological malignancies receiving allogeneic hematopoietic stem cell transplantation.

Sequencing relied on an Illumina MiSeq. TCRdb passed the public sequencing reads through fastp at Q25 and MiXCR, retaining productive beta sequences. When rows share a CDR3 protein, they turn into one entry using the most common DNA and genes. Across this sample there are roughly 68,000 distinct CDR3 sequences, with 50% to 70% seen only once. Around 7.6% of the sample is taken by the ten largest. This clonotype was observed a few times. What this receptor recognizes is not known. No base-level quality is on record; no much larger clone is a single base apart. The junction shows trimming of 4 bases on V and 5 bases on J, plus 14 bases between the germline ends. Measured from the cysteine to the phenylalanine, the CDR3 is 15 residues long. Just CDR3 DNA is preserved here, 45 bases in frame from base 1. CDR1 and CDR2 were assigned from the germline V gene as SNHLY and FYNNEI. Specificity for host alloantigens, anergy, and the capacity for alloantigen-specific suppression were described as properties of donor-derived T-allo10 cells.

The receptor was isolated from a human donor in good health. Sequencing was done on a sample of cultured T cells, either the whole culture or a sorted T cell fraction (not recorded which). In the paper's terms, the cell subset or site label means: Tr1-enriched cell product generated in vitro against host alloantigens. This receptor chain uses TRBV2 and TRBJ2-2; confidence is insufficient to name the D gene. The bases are TGTGCCAGCAGTGCAGTAGGGTTCAGTACCGGGGAGCTGTTTTTT. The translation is CASSAVGFSTGELFF.